This T cell receptor (beta chain) was recovered during a study of molecular identifiers for immune sequencing clone quantification. Study background: With replicates, the RNA of roughly 20,000 or 100,000 naive CD8 cells was split five ways and four were sequenced. Study observations and caveats: Clones carrying above 20 RNA copies accounted for over 97% of effector molecules, under 1% in naive cells. Detectable among approximately 930,000 naive cells, according to reports, was Jurkat TCR RNA spiked in from one cell.

Previously described methods with listed TCR primers produced the bulk TCR libraries. TCRdb redid the calling of the PCR reads with MiXCR, one entry per CDR3 protein. Found here are about half a million distinct CDR3 sequences, about a fifth of them singletons; the top ten hold approximately 0.8%. As to this clonotype: What it recognizes is unknown. A much larger clone differs by one base, so this may be a read error.

Looked up from germline, CDR1 is MNHEY and CDR2 is SMNVEV (reference sequence). This CDR3 region has 14 residues. Sequenced input: naive CD8+ T cells from blood, with Jurkat cell RNA spiked in. The sample's subset: FACS-sorted CD8+CD4-CCR7+CD45RA+ naive T cells. This chain uses TRBV27 with TRBJ1-1; 9 bases match TRBD1. The sequence was obtained from a human donor in good health. Some libraries in this study had Jurkat cell RNA spiked in. CDR3 residues: CASSFTGGTWGALF. CDR3 in DNA: TGTGCCAGCAGTTTCACAGGGGGCACGTGGGGAGCTCTCTTT.